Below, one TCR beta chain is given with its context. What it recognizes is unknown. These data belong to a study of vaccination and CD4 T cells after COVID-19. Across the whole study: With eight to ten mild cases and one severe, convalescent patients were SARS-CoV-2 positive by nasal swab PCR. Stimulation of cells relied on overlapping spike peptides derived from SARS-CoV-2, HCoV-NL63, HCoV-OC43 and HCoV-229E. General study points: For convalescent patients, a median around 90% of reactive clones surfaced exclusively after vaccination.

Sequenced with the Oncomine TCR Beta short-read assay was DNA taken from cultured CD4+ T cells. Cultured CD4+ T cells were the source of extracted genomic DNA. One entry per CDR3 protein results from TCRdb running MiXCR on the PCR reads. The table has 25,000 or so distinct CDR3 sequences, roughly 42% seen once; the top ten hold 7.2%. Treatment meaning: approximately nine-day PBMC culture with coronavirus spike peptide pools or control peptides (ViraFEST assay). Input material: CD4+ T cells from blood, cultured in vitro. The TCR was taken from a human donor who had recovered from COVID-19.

The chain's CDR3 is CASSVNGGRAPLHF. The DNA for the CDR3 is TGTGCCAGCAGCGTAAACGGGGGAAGGGCACCCCTCCACTTT. The V call is TRBV7-3, the J call TRBJ1-6, with D possibly being TRBD1 (5 bases). Germline values: CDR1 SGHTA, CDR2 FQGTGA. V shed 5 bases and J shed 11 bases, with 16 bases lying between them. This CDR3 is 14 amino acids long.